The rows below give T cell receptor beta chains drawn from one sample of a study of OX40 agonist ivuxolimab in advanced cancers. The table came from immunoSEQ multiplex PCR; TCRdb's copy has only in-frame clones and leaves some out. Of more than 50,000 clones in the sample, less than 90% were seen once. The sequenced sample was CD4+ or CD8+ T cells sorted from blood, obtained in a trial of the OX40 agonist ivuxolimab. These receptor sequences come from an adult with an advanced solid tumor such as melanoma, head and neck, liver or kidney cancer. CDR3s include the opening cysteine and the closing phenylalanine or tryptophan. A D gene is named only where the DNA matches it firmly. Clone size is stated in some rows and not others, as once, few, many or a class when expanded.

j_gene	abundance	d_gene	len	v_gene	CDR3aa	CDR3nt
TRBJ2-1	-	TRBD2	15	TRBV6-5	CASSYMSGRGNEQFF	TGTGCCAGCAGTTACATGTCCGGGAGGGGCAATGAGCAGTTCTTC
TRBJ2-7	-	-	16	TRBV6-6	CASSTPILGRSYEQYF	TGTGCCAGCAGTACCCCAATTCTAGGTAGATCCTACGAGCAGTACTTC
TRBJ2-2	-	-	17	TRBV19	CASSIRTGLSLTGELFF	TGTGCCAGTAGTATTCGGACCGGACTCTCGCTCACCGGGGAGCTGTTTTTT
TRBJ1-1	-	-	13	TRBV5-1	CASSLSTGYEAFF	TGCGCCAGCAGCTTGTCAACAGGGTATGAAGCTTTCTTT
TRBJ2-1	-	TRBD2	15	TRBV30	CAWSLGLAGLNEQFF	TGTGCCTGGAGTCTAGGATTAGCGGGATTGAATGAGCAGTTCTTC
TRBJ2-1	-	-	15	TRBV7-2	CASSKLLDRTHEQFF	TGTGCCAGCAGTAAACTACTAGATCGAACCCATGAGCAGTTCTTC
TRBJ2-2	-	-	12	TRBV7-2	CASTLNTGELFF	TGTGCCAGCACCCTCAACACCGGGGAGCTGTTTTTT
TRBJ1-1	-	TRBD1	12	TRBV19	CASSRGYTEAFF	TGTGCCAGTAGCAGGGGGTACACTGAAGCTTTCTTT
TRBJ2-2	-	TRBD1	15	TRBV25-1	CASSKQGAGGGELFF	TGTGCCAGCAGTAAACAGGGGGCCGGAGGCGGGGAGCTGTTTTTT
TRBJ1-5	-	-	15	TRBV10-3	CAISGPGEGNQPQHF	TGTGCCATCAGTGGGCCGGGTGAAGGCAATCAGCCCCAGCATTTT
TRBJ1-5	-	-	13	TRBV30	CAWSPGSNQPQHF	TGTGCCTGGAGTCCAGGGAGCAATCAGCCCCAGCATTTT
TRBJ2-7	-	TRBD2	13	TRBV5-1	CASRGGTAYEQYF	TGCGCCAGCAGGGGGGGGACCGCCTACGAGCAGTACTTC
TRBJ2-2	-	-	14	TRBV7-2	CATALGQNTGELFF	TGTGCCACGGCGTTAGGACAGAACACCGGGGAGCTGTTTTTT
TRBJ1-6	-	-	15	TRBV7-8	CASSPKDLYNSPLHF	TGTGCCAGCAGCCCGAAGGACCTTTATAATTCACCCCTCCACTTT
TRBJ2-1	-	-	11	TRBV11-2	CASRIRDFQFF	TGTGCCAGCAGAATCCGGGACTTTCAGTTCTTC
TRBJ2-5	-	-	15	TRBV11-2	CASSLELWGHETQYF	TGTGCCAGCAGCTTAGAATTGTGGGGGCACGAGACCCAGTACTTC
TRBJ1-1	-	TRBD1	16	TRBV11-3	CASSLGKGTVNTEAFF	TGTGCCAGCAGCTTAGGAAAAGGGACAGTGAACACTGAAGCTTTCTTT
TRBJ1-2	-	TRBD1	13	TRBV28	CASSWRDRGFLGF	TGTGCCAGCAGTTGGAGGGACAGGGGGTTTCTAGGCTTC
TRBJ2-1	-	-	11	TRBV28	CASSPLNEQFF	TGTGCCAGCAGTCCCCTCAATGAGCAGTTCTTC
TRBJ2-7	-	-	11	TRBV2	CASSRVREQYF	TGTGCCAGCTCCAGGGTGCGGGAGCAGTACTTC
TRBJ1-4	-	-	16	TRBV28	CASSSTTGRIREKLFF	TGTGCCAGCAGTTCAACCACGGGACGTATACGGGAAAAACTGTTTTTT
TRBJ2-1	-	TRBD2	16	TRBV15	CATSRGTSGGYNEQFF	TGTGCCACCAGCAGAGGGACTAGCGGGGGTTACAATGAGCAGTTCTTC
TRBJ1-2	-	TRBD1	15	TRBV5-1	CASSSSGTGAYGYTF	TGCGCCAGCAGCTCCTCCGGGACAGGCGCCTATGGCTACACCTTC
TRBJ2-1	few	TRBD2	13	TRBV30	CAWRWGLVPEQFF	TGTGCCTGGAGGTGGGGACTAGTCCCTGAGCAGTTCTTC
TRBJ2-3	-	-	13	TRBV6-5	CASCRGMRDTQYF	TGTGCCAGCTGTCGTGGGATGAGAGATACGCAGTATTTT
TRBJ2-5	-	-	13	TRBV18	CASSPGAQETQYF	TGTGCCAGCTCACCGGGGGCCCAAGAGACCCAGTACTTC
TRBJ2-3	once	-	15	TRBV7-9	CASSNRGNPTDTQYF	TGTGCCAGCAGCAACCGGGGTAACCCCACAGATACGCAGTATTTT
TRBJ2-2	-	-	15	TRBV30	CAWSVWGQEVGELFF	TGTGCCTGGAGTGTATGGGGACAAGAGGTCGGGGAGCTGTTTTTT
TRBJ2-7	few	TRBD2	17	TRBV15	CATSRDTASGIYYEQYF	TGTGCCACCAGCAGAGATACGGCTAGCGGAATATACTACGAGCAGTACTTC
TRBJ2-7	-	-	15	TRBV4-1	CASSQERADSYEQYF	TGCGCCAGCAGCCAAGAGAGGGCGGACTCCTACGAGCAGTACTTC
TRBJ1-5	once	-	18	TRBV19	CASSIDLGPRRGNQPQHF	TGTGCCAGTAGTATAGATCTGGGACCCCGGAGGGGCAATCAGCCCCAGCATTTT
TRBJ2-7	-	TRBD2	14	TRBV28	CASSLVAGGTEQYF	TGTGCCAGCAGTTTGGTAGCGGGGGGGACCGAGCAGTACTTC
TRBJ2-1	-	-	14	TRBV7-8	CASSLEYSYNEQFF	TGTGCCAGCAGCTTAGAGTACTCCTACAATGAGCAGTTCTTC
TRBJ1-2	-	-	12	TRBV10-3	CAIRLQNYGYTF	TGTGCCATCAGGCTACAGAACTATGGCTACACCTTC
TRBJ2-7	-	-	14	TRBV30	CAWSITGMSREQYF	TGTGCCTGGAGTATTACAGGAATGTCGCGCGAGCAGTACTTC
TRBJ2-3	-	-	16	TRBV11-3	CASSSRTPGGTDTQYF	TGTGCCAGCAGCTCTCGGACCCCTGGGGGCACAGATACGCAGTATTTT